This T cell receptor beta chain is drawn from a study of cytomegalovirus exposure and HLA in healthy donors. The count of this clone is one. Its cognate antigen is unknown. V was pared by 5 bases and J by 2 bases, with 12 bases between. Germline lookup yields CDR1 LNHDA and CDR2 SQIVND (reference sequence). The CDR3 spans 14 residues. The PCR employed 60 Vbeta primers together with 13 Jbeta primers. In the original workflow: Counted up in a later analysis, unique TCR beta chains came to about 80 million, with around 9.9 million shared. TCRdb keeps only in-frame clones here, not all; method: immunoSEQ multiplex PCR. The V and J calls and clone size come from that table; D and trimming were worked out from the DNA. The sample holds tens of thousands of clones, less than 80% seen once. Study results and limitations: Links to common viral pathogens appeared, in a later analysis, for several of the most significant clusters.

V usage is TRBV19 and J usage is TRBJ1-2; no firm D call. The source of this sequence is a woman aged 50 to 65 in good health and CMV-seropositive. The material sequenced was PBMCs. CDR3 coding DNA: TGTGCCAGTAGTGCCCCGACCGGGAACTATGGCTACACCTTC. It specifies CASSAPTGNYGYTF. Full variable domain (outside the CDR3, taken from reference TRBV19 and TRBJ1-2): DGGITQSPKYLFRKEGQNVTLSCEQNLNHDAMYWYRQDPGQGLRLIYYSQIVNDFQKGDIAEGYSVSREKKESFPLTVTSAQKNPTAFYLCASSAPTGNYGYTFGSGTRLTVV.